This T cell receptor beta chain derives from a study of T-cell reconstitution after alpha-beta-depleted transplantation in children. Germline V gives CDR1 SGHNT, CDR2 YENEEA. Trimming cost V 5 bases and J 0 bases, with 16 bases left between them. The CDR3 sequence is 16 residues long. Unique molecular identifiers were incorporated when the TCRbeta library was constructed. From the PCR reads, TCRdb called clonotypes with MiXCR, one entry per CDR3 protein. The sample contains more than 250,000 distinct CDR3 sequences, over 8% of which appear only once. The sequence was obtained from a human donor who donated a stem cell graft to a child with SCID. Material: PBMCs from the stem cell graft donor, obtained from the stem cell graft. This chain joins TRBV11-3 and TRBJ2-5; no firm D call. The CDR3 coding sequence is TGTGCCAGCAGCCCCCTTGGAACAGATGACCAAGAGACCCAGTACTTC. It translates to CASSPLGTDDQETQYF.